This TCR beta chain was profiled in a study of OX40 agonist ivuxolimab in advanced cancers. The wider study: In this trial design, patients received ivuxolimab intravenously at 0.01 to 10 mg/kg every 2 weeks.

As concerns this clone: Antigen unknown.

The timepoints at which blood was sampled were baseline, cycle 4 day 1, and cycle 7 day 1. Findings and limits, study-wide: Compared with others, partial responders at 0.1-3.0 mg/kg displayed clonal expansion among the lowest. By week 6 at 0.1 to 3.0 mg/kg, blood CD4+ and CD8+ T cells had expanded clonally.

Profiled with immunoSEQ multiplex PCR; TCRdb holds only in-frame clones, not every one. The repertoire includes roughly 68,000 clones, 75% to 85% of them detected once, and roughly 1.4% sits in the top ten. V was clipped by 4 bases and J by 1 base, with 14 bases between them. The CDR3 has 15 amino acids. Germline-derived CDR1 and CDR2 are SGHRS and YFSETQ. Sequenced here: CD4+ or CD8+ T cells sorted from blood, sampled in a trial of the OX40 agonist ivuxolimab. V usage is TRBV5-1 and J usage is TRBJ2-5; a possible D gene is TRBD2 (6 bases). This receptor was obtained from an adult with an advanced solid tumor such as melanoma, head and neck, liver or kidney cancer. The CDR3 DNA sequence: TGCGCCAGCAGCACGGAGCGGGCGTCCCAAGAGACCCAGTACTTC. It is translated as CASSTERASQETQYF.